This entry concerns a single T cell receptor (beta chain). Its specificity is not known. Trimming took 5 bases from V and 4 from J, leaving 17 bases between them. In germline, CDR1 is MNHNS, CDR2 SASEGT. The CDR3 consists of 15 residues. This sample was taken from a study of CD8 T cells in Susac syndrome. Study background: Among the sequenced Susac syndrome patients, 5 or 6 had active disease while about 8 were in remission. Patients with Susac syndrome were therapy-naive, treated with corticosteroids, or treated with intravenous immunoglobulin alone when blood was collected.

Broader study findings: The CD4+ T cell repertoires in Susac syndrome did not show any clonal expansion.

The RNA, about 0.5 to 1 ug, was put through reverse transcription using random hexamers. TCRdb recomputed calls from the immunoSEQ multiplex PCR reads with MiXCR, one row per CDR3 protein. The sample records under 300,000 distinct CDR3 sequences, 90% to 96% being singletons. The TCR was taken from a human donor with Susac syndrome. The chain combines TRBV6-1 with TRBJ1-2; D remains ambiguous. Sequencing was performed on CD4+ T cells from PBMCs. CDR3 sequence: CASSQSGQRSYGYTF. The CDR3 bases are TGTGCCAGCAGTCAGTCCGGGCAGAGATCCTATGGCTACACCTTC.